The 4 T cell receptor beta chains listed next were all sequenced from one sample in a study of blood T cell repertoires in COVID-19. Sequenced by immunoSEQ multiplex PCR; TCRdb stores in-frame clones only, minus some. Of about 130,000 clones listed, about four fifths are singletons. Input material: PBMCs or T cells enriched from blood (not recorded which). Receptors originate from a man in his fifties who had recovered from COVID-19.

A note on this clone: The same CDR3 can be traced to other DNA sequences in this sample. The gene calls are TRBV29-1 and TRBJ1-2, with 10 bases matching TRBD1. The CDR3 sequence is 13 residues long. CDR1 and CDR2 (germline): SQVTM, ANQGSEA. The J segment lost 3 bases and the V segment lost 6 bases, leaving 4 bases of the junction unmatched. The CDR3 DNA reads as TGCAGCGTGAGGGACAGGGGCGACTATGGCTACACCTTC. Its protein product is CSVRDRGDYGYTF. Full variable domain (remainder filled in from reference TRBV29-1 and TRBJ1-2): SAVISQKPSRDICQRGTSLTIQCQVDSQVTMMFWYRQQPGQSLTLIATANQGSEATYESGFVIDKFPISRPNLTFSTLTVSNMSPEDSSIYLCSVRDRGDYGYTFGSGTRLTVV.

The chain recombines TRBV7-2 with TRBJ1-1, with no clear D. The CDR3 extends over 15 amino acids. CDR1 and CDR2 from the germline V gene are SGHTA and FQGNSA. V was cut by 1 base and J by 1 base, with 10 bases left in between. The CDR3 loop reads CASSLVIAKNTEAFF. In nucleotides, the CDR3 is TGTGCCAGCAGCTTAGTCATAGCTAAGAACACTGAAGCTTTCTTT.

CDR3 nucleotides: TGTGCCAGCAGCCCGGGGACAGGGGGCACTGAAGCTTTCTTT. It is translated as CASSPGTGGTEAFF. V and J are TRBV7-2 and TRBJ1-1; 11 positions match TRBD1. The CDR3 runs 14 residues. Trimming at V came to 5 bases and at J to 4 bases, leaving 3 bases not matched to a gene. From germline, CDR1 is SGHTA and CDR2 FQGNSA. Full variable domain (remainder filled in from reference TRBV7-2 and TRBJ1-1): GAGVSQSPSNKVTEKGKDVELRCDPISGHTALYWYRQSLGQGLEFLIYFQGNSAPDKSGLPSDRFSAERTGGSVSTLTIQRTQQEDSAVYLCASSPGTGGTEAFFGQGTRLTVV.

This chain joins TRBV29-1 and TRBJ1-1, with D possibly TRBD1 on 6 matching bases. Germline assignment: CDR1 SQVTM and CDR2 ANQGSEA. The V and J ends lost 1 base and 1 base respectively, with 13 bases between them. This CDR3 spans 15 amino acids. DNA for the CDR3: TGCAGCGTTGAAGTGGGGGCAGCACAGAACACTGAAGCTTTCTTT. Translation: CSVEVGAAQNTEAFF.